This passage covers 30 T cell receptor beta chains from one sample sequenced in a study of identifying expanded T cells in peripheral blood. Assay: immunoSEQ multiplex PCR; the TCRdb copy retains only in-frame clones and omits some. This table has roughly 100,000 clones, around 88% appearing once. Input material: blood. The receptor set was obtained from a person aged 18 to 70 in good health.

J is TRBJ2-7 and V is TRBV7-9, with D unclear. Trimming cost V 1 base and J 0 bases, with 7 bases left between them. Germline CDR1 SEHNR, CDR2 FQNEAQ (reference sequence). The length of the CDR3 is 14 residues. CDR3 nucleotide sequence: TGTGCCAGCAGCTTAGGTCCCAGCTCCTACGAGCAGTACTTC. Protein sequence: CASSLGPSSYEQYF.

The V call is TRBV2, the J call TRBJ1-2; weak D call: TRBD1 (5 bases). V was cut by 6 bases and J by 0 bases, with 20 bases left in between. CDR1 is SNHLY and CDR2 is FYNNEI in the germline V gene. The length of the CDR3 is 17 residues. The CDR3 sequence is CASRGSRWGGTNYGYTF. The DNA of the CDR3 is TGTGCCAGCAGGGGTTCCCGTTGGGGCGGTACTAACTATGGCTACACCTTC.

This clone was recorded once. The rearrangement uses TRBV7-9 and TRBJ2-3; either TRBD1 or TRBD2 may supply D (5 bases each). CDR1 and CDR2 from the germline V gene are SEHNR and FQNEAQ (reference sequence). CDR3 length equals 12 residues. Deletions cut 5 bases from V and 4 bases from J, with 7 bases between. CDR3 in amino acids: CASSRGADTQYF. Written as DNA, the CDR3 is TGTGCCAGCAGCAGAGGGGCAGATACGCAGTATTTT.

The chain carries TRBV5-6 and TRBJ2-7; D may match TRBD1 or TRBD2 (6 bases each). Trimming pared 5 bases from V and 3 bases from J, leaving 21 bases between. Looked up from germline, CDR1 is SGHDT and CDR2 is YYEEEE. This CDR3 has 16 residues. CDR3 loop: CASRPRKGGRSYEQYF. The CDR3 DNA reads as TGTGCCAGCAGACCACGAAAGGGGGGTAGGAGCTACGAGCAGTACTTC.

Notes on this clone: This may stem from a read error, because a much larger clone lies one nucleotide away. The chain employs TRBV11-3 and TRBJ1-1; TRBD1 is a possible D gene (6 bases). The CDR3 length is 13 residues. Germline assignment: CDR1 SGHNT and CDR2 YENEEA. V dropped 3 bases and J dropped 1 base, with 6 bases sitting between them. The CDR3 DNA reads as TGTGCCAGCAGCTTGACAGGGAACACTGAAGCTTTCTTT. This encodes CASSLTGNTEAFF. Full variable domain (remainder filled in from reference TRBV11-3 and TRBJ1-1): EAGVVQSPRYKIIEKKQPVAFWCNPISGHNTLYWYLQNLGQGPELLIRYENEEAVDDSQLPKDRFSAERLKGVDSTLKIQPAELGDSAVYLCASSLTGNTEAFFGQGTRLTVV.

The genes are TRBV7-6 and TRBJ2-3; D is uncertain. The CDR3 covers 12 residues. CDR1 is SGHVS, CDR2 FNYEAQ, per germline. V lost 1 base, J lost 6 bases, and 5 bases lay in between. The CDR3 reads CASSLDPDTQYF. CDR3 bases: TGTGCCAGCAGCTTAGATCCGGATACGCAGTATTTT.

The chain combines TRBV23-1 with TRBJ1-2; TRBD1 aligns across 9 bases. TRBV23-1 counts as an open reading frame of uncertain function. The CDR3 extends over 15 amino acids. Losses at the gene ends were 6 bases for V and 5 bases for J; bases not matched to a gene: 10. The CDR3 loop reads CASSPDRGRRYGYTF. CDR3 bases: TGCGCCAGCAGCCCGGACAGGGGAAGGAGATATGGCTACACCTTC.

This clone appeared a few times. This sequence joins TRBV11-2 and TRBJ2-7, with D perhaps matching TRBD1 (5 bases). V was cut by 5 bases and J by 7 bases, with 15 bases left in between. Germline-derived CDR1 and CDR2 are SGHAT and FQNNGV. The CDR3 totals 13 residues. The CDR3 DNA follows: TGTGCCAGCAGCATCAGACAGTACCGGGAGCAGTACTTC. Its protein is CASSIRQYREQYF.

The count of this clone is one. The CDR3 DNA follows: TGTGCCAGCTCACCACCTCACAAGGCGGCGGGCAATGAGCAGTTCTTC. This translates into CASSPPHKAAGNEQFF. The chain is built from TRBV18 and TRBJ2-1; D is perhaps TRBD2 (5 bases). The germline V and J ends were trimmed by 0 bases and 6 bases, with 15 bases remaining between them. The CDR3 has 16 amino acids. Germline-derived CDR1 and CDR2 are KGHSH and LQKENI. Combining the CDR3 with reference TRBV18 and TRBJ2-1 gives the whole variable domain NAGVMQNPRHLVRRRGQEARLRCSPMKGHSHVYWYRQLPEEGLKFMVYLQKENIIDESGMPKERFSAEFPKEGPSILRIQQVVRGDSAAYFCASSPPHKAAGNEQFFGPGTRLTVL.

Only a few counts were recorded for this clone. The chain has TRBV2 and TRBJ1-2; D unclear. This CDR3 comprises 14 residues. The V gene's germline CDR1 is SNHLY and CDR2 FYNNEI. V dropped 5 bases and J dropped 7 bases, with 17 bases sitting between them. The CDR3 here is CASSLTHPGSGYTF. The CDR3 nucleotides are TGTGCCAGCAGTTTGACACACCCTGGTAGTGGCTACACCTTC.

The chain uses TRBV7-9 and TRBJ2-7; D is unclear. CDR1 and CDR2 from the germline V gene are SEHNR and FQNEAQ (reference sequence). V was cut by 1 base and J by 4 bases, with 8 bases left in between. This CDR3 contains 13 residues. The CDR3 here is CASSLGFTYEQYF. CDR3 sequence (DNA): TGTGCCAGCAGCTTAGGGTTCACTTACGAGCAGTACTTC.

The rearrangement uses TRBV29-1 and TRBJ2-7; D may be TRBD1 (5 bases). Deletions cut 1 base from V and 0 bases from J, with 13 bases between. The CDR3 length is 15 residues. Germline CDR1 SQVTM, CDR2 ANQGSEA. CDR3 region: CSVEGYVTASYEQYF. As DNA, the CDR3 is TGCAGCGTTGAAGGGTACGTGACAGCCTCCTACGAGCAGTACTTC.

The genes are TRBV7-8 and TRBJ2-4; TRBD1 aligns across 7 bases. V dropped 5 bases and J dropped 10; count of bases not matched to a gene: 8. Germline CDR1 is SGHVS and CDR2 is FQNEAQ. CDR3 length: 13 amino acids. Here the CDR3 DNA reads TGTGCCAGCAGCCTCGACAGGGTTGGGATTCAGTACTTC. It yields the protein CASSLDRVGIQYF. Based on the CDR3 plus reference TRBV7-8 and TRBJ2-4, the full variable domain is GAGVSQSPRYKVAKRGQDVALRCDPISGHVSLFWYQQALGQGPEFLTYFQNEAQLDKSGLPSDRFFAERPEGSVSTLKIQRTQQEDSAVYLCASSLDRVGIQYFGAGTRLSVL.

V gene TRBV7-8 combines with J gene TRBJ2-2; 11 bases align to TRBD1. Germline V CDR1 and CDR2: SGHVS, FQNEAQ. V was clipped by 5 bases and J by 1 base; unmatched bases: 3. This CDR3 comprises 16 residues. CDR3: CASSPDRGQNTGELFF. CDR3 coding DNA: TGTGCCAGCAGCCCGGACAGGGGGCAGAACACCGGGGAGCTGTTTTTT.

The chain has TRBV29-1 and TRBJ2-3, with D unclear. The CDR3 loop spans 14 amino acids. The germline V gene has CDR1 SQVTM and CDR2 ANQGSEA. V shed 5 bases and J shed 1 base, with 13 bases lying between them. This CDR3 reads CSVIWGYGTDTQYF. The CDR3 coding sequence is TGCAGCGTTATCTGGGGATACGGCACAGATACGCAGTATTTT.

The genes are TRBV5-1 and TRBJ1-1, with D perhaps TRBD1 (6 bases). CDR3 length equals 13 residues. The V and J ends lost 2 bases and 4 bases respectively, with 9 bases between them. The V gene's germline CDR1 is SGHRS and CDR2 YFSETQ. Here the CDR3 DNA reads TGCGCCAGCAGCTTTAGGGGGGGCACTGAAGCTTTCTTT. Translating it yields CASSFRGGTEAFF.

This rearrangement joins TRBV6-6 to TRBJ1-3; D unresolved. The V gene lost 2 bases and the J gene lost 3 bases, with 8 bases spanning the gap. The germline V gene encodes CDR1 MNHNY and CDR2 SVGAGI (reference sequence). The length of the CDR3 is 14 residues. Here the CDR3 DNA reads TGTGCCAGCAGTTACCACCCCGGTGGAAACACCATATATTTT. Its translation: CASSYHPGGNTIYF.

The V call is TRBV7-2, the J call TRBJ2-3; D is ambiguous. The length of the CDR3 is 14 residues. V shed 1 base and J shed 3 bases, with 8 bases lying between them. The germline V gene has CDR1 SGHTA and CDR2 FQGNSA. Written as DNA, the CDR3 is TGTGCCAGCAGCTTAGATCCCTCTACAGATACGCAGTATTTT. Protein: CASSLDPSTDTQYF.

The chain joins TRBV7-6 to TRBJ2-7; D may be TRBD2 (5 bases). The CDR3 covers 13 residues. The germline V and J ends were trimmed by 1 base and 6 bases, with 10 bases remaining between them. The germline gives CDR1 SGHVS, CDR2 FNYEAQ. CDR3 region: CASSLGEGVEQYF. The CDR3 DNA follows: TGTGCCAGCAGCTTAGGCGAGGGCGTCGAGCAGTACTTC.

The chain joins TRBV5-1 to TRBJ2-3; D is unclear. CDR1 SGHRS and CDR2 YFSETQ come from the germline V gene. The V and J ends lost 3 bases and 4 bases respectively, with 9 bases between them. There are 13 residues in the CDR3. CDR3 residues: CASSSTPPDTQYF. The CDR3 nucleotides read TGCGCCAGCAGCTCTACACCACCAGATACGCAGTATTTT. The whole variable domain, remainder taken from reference TRBV5-1 and TRBJ2-3, is KAGVTQTPRYLIKTRGQQVTLSCSPISGHRSVSWYQQTPGQGLQFLFEYFSETQRNKGNFPGRFSGRQFSNSRSEMNVSTLELGDSALYLCASSSTPPDTQYFGPGTRLTVL.

The chain has TRBV5-6 and TRBJ1-4; the D is unclear. This CDR3 has 16 amino acids. V was shortened by 4 bases and J by 0 bases, with 13 bases between the two germline ends. CDR1 and CDR2 (germline): SGHDT, YYEEEE. As DNA, the CDR3 is TGTGCCAGCAGCATCTACCTGAATCCAACTAATGAAAAACTGTTTTTT. The encoded protein is CASSIYLNPTNEKLFF.

The rearrangement uses TRBV5-1 and TRBJ1-2; tentative D call: TRBD1 (5 bases). The V and J ends lost 4 bases and 10 bases respectively, with 17 bases between them. This CDR3 comprises 13 residues. CDR1 and CDR2 from the germline V gene are SGHRS and YFSETQ. The CDR3 DNA follows: TGCGCCAGCAGCGGCGGGACGCCCAGGGACTACACCTTC. Its translation: CASSGGTPRDYTF.

The genes are TRBV9 and TRBJ1-6; 9 nucleotides align to TRBD1. CDR3 length: 14 residues. With V trimmed by 6 bases and J by 7 bases, 5 bases remained unmatched. The germline gives CDR1 SGDLS, CDR2 YYNGEE. This CDR3 is CASTFGQGNSPLHF. Here the CDR3 DNA reads TGTGCCAGCACCTTCGGACAGGGGAATTCACCCCTCCACTTT.

V is TRBV2 and J is TRBJ1-4; 7 nucleotides line up with TRBD1. V lost 3 bases, J lost 3 bases, and 4 bases stayed unmatched. The germline gives CDR1 SNHLY, CDR2 FYNNEI. The CDR3 contains 15 residues. The CDR3 sequence is CASSERTGPNEKLFF. Here the CDR3 DNA reads TGTGCCAGCAGTGAGCGGACAGGTCCTAATGAAAAACTGTTTTTT.

The chain couples TRBV11-2 to TRBJ2-3; D remains ambiguous. V lost 3 bases, J lost 0 bases, and 7 bases lay in between. In germline, CDR1 is SGHAT, CDR2 FQNNGV. The CDR3 is made up of 14 amino acids. The CDR3 loop is CASSLYQSTDTQYF. CDR3 in DNA: TGTGCCAGCAGCTTGTACCAGAGCACAGATACGCAGTATTTT. Together with reference TRBV11-2 and TRBJ2-3, the CDR3 gives the full variable domain: EAGVAQSPRYKIIEKRQSVAFWCNPISGHATLYWYQQILGQGPKLLIQFQNNGVVDDSQLPKDRFSAERLKGVDSTLKIQPAKLEDSAVYLCASSLYQSTDTQYFGPGTRLTVL.

V is TRBV6-6 and J is TRBJ2-3, with TRBD2 as a possible D gene (6 bases). The V and J ends lost 5 bases and 9 bases respectively, with 15 bases between them. Looked up from germline, CDR1 is MNHNY and CDR2 is SVGAGI (reference sequence). There are 13 residues in the CDR3. CDR3 in amino acids: CASSTSIAATQYF. CDR3 nucleotides: TGTGCCAGCAGTACCAGTATAGCGGCCACGCAGTATTTT.

The chain is built from TRBV15 and TRBJ2-2; TRBD1 aligns across 9 bases. The CDR3 runs to 17 residues. Germline CDR1 LNHNV, CDR2 YYDKDF (reference sequence). The V and J ends lost 2 bases and 5 bases, in that order; junction bases with no gene match: 9. CDR3 in amino acids: CATSRRGQGYGTGELFF. The CDR3 DNA is TGTGCCACCAGCAGACGAGGACAGGGGTATGGTACCGGGGAGCTGTTTTTT.

The CDR3 DNA is TGTGCCAGCAGCTTACTAGGGTCGGGATTGAAAAACATTCAGTACTTC. The encoded protein is CASSLLGSGLKNIQYF. The chain recombines TRBV5-4 with TRBJ2-4, with D perhaps TRBD2 (5 bases). V dropped 2 bases and J dropped 4 bases, with 16 bases sitting between them. CDR1 is SGHNT and CDR2 is YYREEE in the germline V gene (reference sequence). The CDR3 loop spans 16 amino acids.

The chain is built from TRBV14 and TRBJ2-5, with a tentative D call TRBD2 (6 bases). Germline CDR1 is SGHDN and CDR2 is FVKESK. Trimming removed 1 base at V and 7 bases at J, with 10 bases between. The CDR3 consists of 13 residues. The DNA of the CDR3 is TGTGCCAGCAGCCAAGTTCTCGGGGGGACCCAGTACTTC. This gives the protein CASSQVLGGTQYF.

The V gene is TRBV20-1, the J gene TRBJ1-2; D is undetermined. Germline V gene lookup returns CDR1 DFQATT and CDR2 SNEGSKA (reference sequence). V lost 3 bases and J lost 1, with 0 bases in between. CDR3 length: 10 amino acids. CDR3 sequence: CSASNYGYTF. The CDR3, as DNA: TGCAGTGCTAGTAACTATGGCTACACCTTC.